The rows below give T cell receptor beta chains drawn from one sample of a study of somatic mutations in cytotoxic T cells in rheumatoid arthritis. The table came from immunoSEQ multiplex PCR; TCRdb's copy has only in-frame clones and leaves some out. The sample has approximately 33,000 clones, 84% seen once; the top ten hold more than 2.5%. Sequences were obtained from CD8+ T cells sorted from blood. These receptors were collected from a man in his forties in good health. The CDR3 runs from the conserved cysteine through the conserved F or W. Fields, in order: clone size, CDR3 length, V gene, J gene, D gene, CDR3 protein, CDR3 DNA. The D gene is left open where the match is weak. Rows give clone size only sometimes, using once, few, many, or a class for an expanded clone.

>-|13|TRBV25-1|TRBJ2-5|-
CASRQVNNGTQYF
TGTGCCAGCAGACAGGTCAATAACGGGACCCAGTACTTC
>-|12|TRBV27|TRBJ1-6|-
CASSQVNSPLHF
TGTGCCAGCTCACAGGTTAATTCACCCCTCCACTTT
>-|16|TRBV4-1|TRBJ2-7|TRBD2
CASSHPAGEVPYEQYF
TGCGCCAGCAGCCACCCAGCGGGAGAGGTCCCCTACGAGCAGTACTTC
>-|15|TRBV4-1|TRBJ1-5|-
CASSQDRTGGRPQHF
TGCGCCAGCAGCCAAGATAGAACAGGAGGTAGGCCCCAGCATTTT
>-|15|TRBV15|TRBJ1-1|-
CATSRDQDAYSEAFF
TGTGCCACCAGCAGAGATCAGGACGCCTACTCTGAAGCTTTCTTT
>once|14|TRBV11-2|TRBJ2-2|-
CASSFALNTGELFF
TGTGCCAGCAGTTTCGCGCTAAACACCGGGGAGCTGTTTTTT
>-|14|TRBV11-2|TRBJ2-7|-
CASSPPGTPYEQYF
TGTGCCAGCAGCCCCCCGGGGACCCCCTACGAGCAGTACTTC
>-|15|TRBV10-1|TRBJ2-1|TRBD2
CASSVLAGGYNEQFF
TGCGCCAGCAGTGTCCTAGCGGGAGGGTACAATGAGCAGTTCTTC
>-|16|TRBV27|TRBJ2-2|TRBD2
CASSSGLAGGWAELFF
TGTGCCAGCAGTTCGGGACTAGCGGGAGGGTGGGCGGAGCTGTTTTTT
>-|14|TRBV6-5|TRBJ1-2|-
CASSTGPLLRGYTF
TGTGCCAGCAGCACCGGGCCTCTGCTTCGTGGCTACACCTTC
>-|14|TRBV28|TRBJ2-2|TRBD2
CASRYLAGTGELFF
TGTGCCAGCAGGTACCTAGCGGGCACCGGGGAGCTGTTTTTT
>-|14|TRBV5-1|TRBJ2-7|-
CASSSWDPTDEQYF
TGCGCCAGCAGTTCATGGGACCCGACGGACGAGCAGTACTTC
>-|11|TRBV7-4|TRBJ2-1|-
CAPGLDNEQFF
TGTGCCCCGGGGCTCGACAATGAGCAGTTCTTC
>few|13|TRBV4-1|TRBJ2-2|-
CASSQQPTGELFF
TGCGCCAGCAGCCAACAGCCCACCGGGGAGCTGTTTTTT
>few|13|TRBV11-2|TRBJ1-2|TRBD1
CASSLGTGDGYTF
TGTGCCAGCAGCCTCGGGACAGGGGATGGCTACACCTTC
>-|12|TRBV28|TRBJ2-2|-
CASSLIPGELFF
TGTGCCAGCAGTTTAATCCCCGGGGAGCTGTTTTTT
>-|14|TRBV19|TRBJ2-1|-
CASMARVGGNEQFF
TGTGCCAGCATGGCCCGGGTAGGGGGAAATGAGCAGTTCTTC
>few|11|TRBV28|TRBJ1-2|-
CASRLNYGYTF
TGTGCCAGCAGGCTTAACTATGGCTACACCTTC
>-|13|TRBV28|TRBJ1-5|-
CASSFQGGQPQHF
TGTGCCAGCAGTTTCCAGGGTGGGCAGCCCCAGCATTTT
>-|14|TRBV29-1|TRBJ2-3|TRBD2
CSVEGLEYTDTQYF
TGCAGCGTTGAGGGACTAGAGTACACAGATACGCAGTATTTT
>-|13|TRBV27|TRBJ1-1|-
CASSLGSNTEAFF
TGTGCCAGCAGTCTGGGATCTAACACTGAAGCTTTCTTT
>-|15|TRBV7-9|TRBJ1-3|-
CASSLQAGSGNTIYF
TGTGCCAGCAGCCTTCAGGCAGGGTCGGGAAACACCATATATTTT
>-|15|TRBV19|TRBJ2-1|TRBD2
CASSLGTSGRFGQFF
TGTGCCAGTAGTCTCGGGACTAGCGGGAGGTTTGGGCAGTTCTTC
>-|14|TRBV9|TRBJ2-5|-
CASSVDGSVETQYF
TGTGCCAGCAGCGTAGATGGATCAGTAGAGACCCAGTACTTC
>-|15|TRBV7-9|TRBJ1-1|TRBD1
CASSLIGTANTEAFF
TGTGCCAGCAGCTTGATAGGGACAGCCAACACTGAAGCTTTCTTT
>-|14|TRBV19|TRBJ2-2|TRBD1
CAGGTGANTGELFF
TGTGCCGGGGGGACAGGGGCTAACACCGGGGAGCTGTTTTTT
>once|13|TRBV2|TRBJ2-7|TRBD1
CASKAQGPGEQYF
TGTGCCAGCAAGGCACAGGGGCCGGGCGAGCAGTACTTC
>-|13|TRBV28|TRBJ1-1|-
CASSLGRDTEAFF
TGTGCCAGCAGTTTGGGCAGGGACACTGAAGCTTTCTTT